The next 19 T cell receptor beta chains were all read from a single sample in a study of blood T cell repertoires in COVID-19. Data came from immunoSEQ multiplex PCR; TCRdb stores just in-frame clones and leaves some out. This table has roughly 200,000 clones, roughly 89% appearing once. The sequenced sample consisted of PBMCs or T cells enriched from blood (not recorded which). The origin of the receptors is a young man with acute COVID-19.

This rearrangement joins TRBV6-2 or TRBV6-3 to TRBJ2-1; tentatively, D is TRBD2 (5 bases). Germline CDR1 MNHEY, CDR2 SVGEGT. Deletions cut 0 bases from V and 0 bases from J, with 15 bases between. CDR3 size: 18 residues. DNA of the CDR3: TGTGCCAGCAGTTACTCGTTATTGGAGCGGAGCTCCTACAATGAGCAGTTCTTC. Protein sequence: CASSYSLLERSSYNEQFF.

CDR3 DNA sequence: TGTGCCAGCAGTTTAAGGGAGGCCTACGAGCAGTACTTC. Protein sequence: CASSLREAYEQYF. V is TRBV12-3 or TRBV12-4 and J is TRBJ2-7, with a weak D call TRBD2 (6 bases). This CDR3 region has 13 residues. Trimming cost V 2 bases and J 2 bases, with 7 bases left between them.

This clone was counted a single time. The genes are TRBV19 and TRBJ2-2; weak D call: TRBD1 (5 bases). V lost 5 bases, J lost 2 bases, and 12 bases lay in between. CDR1 is LNHDA and CDR2 is SQIVND in the germline V gene (reference sequence). The CDR3 has 15 amino acids. The CDR3 sequence is CASSPSQANTGELFF. In DNA form, the CDR3 reads TGTGCCAGTAGTCCTTCACAGGCCAACACCGGGGAGCTGTTTTTT.

This chain joins TRBV28 and TRBJ2-3, with D possibly TRBD1 on 6 matching bases. The CDR3 runs 14 residues. CDR1 and CDR2 (germline): MDHEN, SYDVKM. V lost 5 bases and J 4 bases, leaving 13 bases between the germline ends. This CDR3 reads CASSPQGNPDTQYF. The CDR3 region has the DNA TGTGCCAGCAGTCCGCAGGGGAATCCAGATACGCAGTATTTT.

The rearrangement links TRBV19 to TRBJ2-2, with 9 bases that match TRBD1. The CDR3 length is 15 residues. V gave up 5 bases and J gave up 2 bases; unmatched junction bases: 3. Germline-derived CDR1 and CDR2 are LNHDA and SQIVND (reference sequence). This CDR3 is CASSWGQGNTGELFF. The CDR3 DNA reads TGTGCCAGTAGTTGGGGACAGGGAAACACCGGGGAGCTGTTTTTT.

The genes are TRBV7-2 and TRBJ2-3, with D hard to call. Looked up from germline, CDR1 is SGHTA and CDR2 is FQGNSA. The CDR3 length is 15 residues. With 3 bases removed from V and 5 bases from J, the gap between germline ends came to 15 bases. The CDR3 region is CASSFLLGVGDTQYF. Written as DNA, the CDR3 is TGTGCCAGCAGCTTCCTCCTAGGAGTAGGAGATACGCAGTATTTT.

The chain employs TRBV4-2 and TRBJ1-3; the D gene is possibly TRBD1 (5 bases). The CDR3 has 15 amino acids. CDR1 is LGHNA and CDR2 is YNFKEQ in the germline V gene. V shed 7 bases and J shed 1 base, with 14 bases lying between them. This CDR3 is CASTLGVLSGNTIYF. The CDR3 region has the DNA TGTGCCAGCACCCTAGGGGTGTTATCTGGAAACACCATATATTTT.

A single count supports this clone. This sequence joins TRBV7-9 and TRBJ2-1, with a tentative D call TRBD2 (5 bases). V lost 5 bases and J 7 bases, leaving 18 bases between the germline ends. The CDR3 is made up of 15 amino acids. Per germline, CDR1 SEHNR and CDR2 FQNEAQ (reference sequence). The CDR3 nucleotides are TGTGCCAGCAGCCCAGTGGAGATGCCGGGGAATGAGCAGTTCTTC. Its protein is CASSPVEMPGNEQFF.

This chain joins TRBV10-2 and TRBJ2-3; 13 nucleotides agree with TRBD2. J gave up 7 bases and V 6 bases, and 7 bases lay outside the gene matches. The CDR3 runs 15 residues. The V gene's germline CDR1 is WSHSY and CDR2 SAAADI. CDR3 DNA sequence: TGCGCCAGCAGACCCGGGACTAGCGGGATATATACGCAGTATTTT. Translating it yields CASRPGTSGIYTQYF.

The rearrangement links TRBV11-2 to TRBJ2-3; 11 bases agree with TRBD2. Germline V gene sequence: CDR1 SGHAT, CDR2 FQNNGV. The CDR3 is 16 residues long. Trimming removed 1 base from V and 4 bases from J; junction bases left unmatched: 4. The CDR3: CASSLGTSGSPDTQYF. DNA for the CDR3: TGTGCCAGCAGCTTAGGTACTAGCGGGAGCCCAGATACGCAGTATTTT.

This clone was picked up many times. The chain links TRBV6-4 to TRBJ2-3; TRBD2 matches at 9 bases. This CDR3 region has 15 residues. The germline V gene encodes CDR1 MRHNA and CDR2 SNTAGT. Losses at the gene ends were 4 bases for V and 4 bases for J; bases not matched to a gene: 6. The CDR3 DNA sequence: TGTGCCAGCAGTGGTAGCGGGAGTCATTCAGATACGCAGTATTTT. Its translation is CASSGSGSHSDTQYF.

This chain uses TRBV12-5 with TRBJ1-2; TRBD1 matches 7 bases. Germline values: CDR1 LGHNT, CDR2 FRNRAP. The V and J ends lost 1 base and 6 bases, in that order; junction bases with no gene match: 11. This CDR3 contains 16 residues. The CDR3 protein is CASGLGGGEISNGYTF. DNA for the CDR3: TGTGCTAGTGGTTTGGGAGGGGGCGAGATCTCTAATGGCTACACCTTC.

The chain has TRBV6-5 and TRBJ1-4, with D unclear. The germline V and J ends were trimmed by 2 bases and 4 bases, with 14 bases remaining between them. The CDR3 spans 16 residues. Germline V lookup: CDR1 MNHEY, CDR2 SVGAGI. For the CDR3, the DNA is TGTGCCAGCAGTTACGGGAGGACCCTGGGTAATGAAAAACTGTTTTTT. Amino acid sequence: CASSYGRTLGNEKLFF.

The chain uses TRBV19 and TRBJ1-2, with 11 positions matching TRBD1. V lost 5 bases and J lost 3; bases outside the gene matches: 5. The germline gives CDR1 LNHDA, CDR2 SQIVND (reference sequence). This CDR3 is built from 15 residues. The CDR3: CASSSWTGGDYGYTF. The CDR3 DNA reads as TGTGCCAGTAGTTCTTGGACAGGGGGCGACTATGGCTACACCTTC.

V usage is TRBV7-9 and J usage is TRBJ2-2, with 10 bases fitting TRBD2. Germline trimming cut 2 bases from V and 6 bases from J; bases unmatched to any gene: 9. The CDR3 has 17 amino acids. From germline, CDR1 is SEHNR and CDR2 FQNEAQ (reference sequence). The CDR3 protein is CASSLLSSGSRAGELFF. The CDR3 nucleotides are TGTGCCAGCAGCTTACTGTCTAGCGGGAGTAGGGCCGGGGAGCTGTTTTTT.

Regarding this clone: Germline is not matched at one junction end, which may reflect a read error. The chain recombines TRBV7-7 with TRBJ2-1, with 7 nucleotides matching TRBD2. CDR1 is SSHAT, CDR2 FNYEAQ, per germline (reference sequence). The CDR3 contains 15 residues. The CDR3: CASSLGAGAFNEQFF. The CDR3 DNA reads as TGTGCTAGCAGCTTAGGCGCGGGAGCGTTCAATGAGCAGTTCTTC.

In its sample, this clone was seen once. The chain uses TRBV18 and TRBJ2-4, with TRBD1 as a possible D gene (6 bases). CDR3 length: 15 amino acids. Trimming cost V 0 bases and J 3 bases, with 9 bases left between them. The V gene's germline CDR1 is KGHSH and CDR2 LQKENI. The CDR3 coding sequence is TGTGCCAGCTCACCACCTAGGGGGAGCAAAAACATTCAGTACTTC. Amino acid sequence: CASSPPRGSKNIQYF. The full variable domain, rest sourced from reference TRBV18 and TRBJ2-4, is NAGVMQNPRHLVRRRGQEARLRCSPMKGHSHVYWYRQLPEEGLKFMVYLQKENIIDESGMPKERFSAEFPKEGPSILRIQQVVRGDSAAYFCASSPPRGSKNIQYFGAGTRLSVL.

Turning to this clone: The identical CDR3 is also encoded by other nucleotide sequences in the sample. The chain carries TRBV7-9 and TRBJ1-4; maybe TRBD1 (6 bases). Germline V gene lookup returns CDR1 SEHNR and CDR2 FQNEAQ (reference sequence). Between the trimmed V and J ends, which lost 5 bases and 2 bases, there was a span of 12 bases. The CDR3 covers 15 residues. CDR3 coding DNA: TGTGCCAGCAGCCCTGGGGGGGCTACTAATGAAAAACTGTTTTTT. This encodes CASSPGGATNEKLFF. The full variable domain, with the rest looked up from reference TRBV7-9 and TRBJ1-4, is DTGVSQNPRHKITKRGQNVTFRCDPISEHNRLYWYRQTLGQGPEFLTYFQNEAQLEKSRLLSDRFSAERPKGSFSTLEIQRTEQGDSAMYLCASSPGGATNEKLFFGSGTQLSVL.

The CDR3 DNA follows: TGTGCCAGTAGTATCCTACCGGGACAGACTAAGACCCAGTACTTC. Protein product: CASSILPGQTKTQYF. J is TRBJ2-5 and V is TRBV19, with 7 bases that match TRBD1. The junction had 10 bases not matched to a gene; V was cut back by 3 bases and J by 6 bases. Looked up from germline, CDR1 is LNHDA and CDR2 is SQIVND (reference sequence). CDR3 length: 15 amino acids.